This T cell receptor beta chain is drawn from a study of shared clonotypes between healthy human individuals. The overall study: The composition of the donors was a couple of women and a few men aged 18 to 49. Study conclusions and caveats: Researchers found naive subsets generally carried larger estimated richness than memory subsets.

The donors, all of them Caucasian adults, lived in Nashville, Tennessee. Naive CD45RA+ and memory CD45RA-negative subsets were split from CD4+ cells. The assay was immunoSEQ multiplex PCR, and TCRdb's table has in-frame clones only and misses some. The sample has 2.3 million or so clones; 80% to 95% are singletons. Note on this clone: Its cognate antigen is unknown.

This TCR derives from a man between 18 and 29 years old in good health. Some clones in this sample may be carry-over from other donors' samples. The material sequenced was naive CD4+ T cells from PBMCs. Subset: CD45RA+ positively selected.

The CDR3 DNA reads TGTGCGACAGGGGATTACTACGAGCAGTACTTC. Translated: CATGDYYEQYF. J is TRBJ2-7 and V is TRBV6-1; 8 bases map to TRBD1. This CDR3 is 11 amino acids long. The germline V gene encodes CDR1 MNHNS and CDR2 SASEGT.